The rows below give T cell receptor beta chains drawn from one sample of a study of CD8 T cells in Susac syndrome. MiXCR was run by TCRdb on the immunoSEQ multiplex PCR reads, yielding one entry per CDR3 protein. The data show fewer than 95,000 distinct CDR3 sequences, with 90% to 97% seen just once and 0.62% held by the top ten. The sample comprised CD8+ T cells from PBMCs. The receptor source for this set is a human donor with Susac syndrome. Both conserved end residues are trimmed from each CDR3. A row's size may be missing; if present it is once, few, many or a size class.

v_gene: TRBV28
j_gene: TRBJ2-3
abundance: -
CDR3aa: ASSYGLTSSDTQY

v_gene: TRBV6-5
j_gene: TRBJ1-1
abundance: once
CDR3aa: ASSVGQGKAEAF

v_gene: TRBV12-5
j_gene: TRBJ2-1
abundance: -
CDR3aa: ASGLAPSGGLYNEQF

v_gene: TRBV9
j_gene: TRBJ2-6
abundance: -
CDR3aa: ASSAARGHLSGANVLT

v_gene: TRBV3-1
j_gene: TRBJ1-5
abundance: -
CDR3aa: ASSPHSSNQPQH

v_gene: TRBV20-1
j_gene: TRBJ1-2
abundance: -
CDR3aa: SAWEGYT

v_gene: TRBV7-3
j_gene: TRBJ2-1
abundance: -
CDR3aa: ASRAYSGNNEQF

v_gene: TRBV6-5
j_gene: TRBJ1-2
abundance: -
CDR3aa: ASSEDPGRGYT

v_gene: TRBV20-1
j_gene: TRBJ2-2
abundance: once
CDR3aa: SATGSGGAVTGELF

v_gene: TRBV25-1
j_gene: TRBJ2-5
abundance: -
CDR3aa: ASSEYGAPTETQY

v_gene: TRBV12-3/TRBV12-4
j_gene: TRBJ1-1
abundance: -
CDR3aa: ASSTGTGGLIGNTEAF

v_gene: TRBV4-3
j_gene: TRBJ2-7
abundance: -
CDR3aa: ASSQDRLAYEQY

v_gene: TRBV2
j_gene: TRBJ2-5
abundance: -
CDR3aa: ASTKEEVETQY

v_gene: TRBV20-1
j_gene: TRBJ2-4
abundance: -
CDR3aa: SAPGGRETRNIQY

v_gene: TRBV10-3
j_gene: TRBJ2-5
abundance: -
CDR3aa: AISESRGFQETQY

v_gene: TRBV18
j_gene: TRBJ1-6
abundance: -
CDR3aa: ASSPSAGVYNSPLH

v_gene: TRBV5-4
j_gene: TRBJ1-5
abundance: -
CDR3aa: ASGVGTDYSNQPQH

v_gene: TRBV29-1
j_gene: TRBJ2-3
abundance: -
CDR3aa: SVQDRADTQY

v_gene: TRBV6-5
j_gene: TRBJ1-2
abundance: -
CDR3aa: ASTAFDRDYGYT

v_gene: TRBV29-1
j_gene: TRBJ1-3
abundance: -
CDR3aa: SWTGPGNTIY

v_gene: TRBV7-2
j_gene: TRBJ2-3
abundance: once
CDR3aa: ASSSPGWVSGTDTQY

v_gene: TRBV29-1
j_gene: TRBJ1-2
abundance: -
CDR3aa: SVDGTQGAPYGYT

v_gene: TRBV20-1
j_gene: TRBJ2-7
abundance: -
CDR3aa: SASQGMAYEQY